These 27 T cell receptor beta chains were sequenced from one sample in a study of beta chain features in type 1 diabetes. Reverse transcribing all isolated RNA meant expressed TCRB transcripts were sequenced. Libraries were prepared by immunoSEQ multiplex PCR; TCRdb keeps only in-frame clonotypes and omits some of them. The sample contains around 330,000 clones, approximately 10% of which appear only once. Sequencing input: naive CD4+ T cells from blood. These receptor sequences come from a woman aged 25 to 39 in good health.

This chain uses TRBV6-5 with TRBJ2-5, with 9 positions matching TRBD1. V dropped 5 bases and J dropped 5; count of bases not matched to a gene: 9. Germline CDR1 is MNHEY and CDR2 is SVGAGI. CDR3 length equals 15 residues. DNA of the CDR3: TGTGCCAGCAGTCTCACAGGGGGCCCGGGGGAGACCCAGTACTTC. The encoded protein is CASSLTGGPGETQYF.

The chain is built from TRBV7-3 and TRBJ2-1; 7 positions agree with TRBD1. The CDR3 is made up of 13 amino acids. Unmatched junction bases numbered 6, after V lost 4 bases and J lost 9 bases. CDR1 is SGHTA, CDR2 FQGTGA, per germline. The DNA of the CDR3 is TGTGCCAGCAGCTCCGACAGGGCGGGTGAGCAGTTCTTC. This sequence encodes CASSSDRAGEQFF.

This clone was found a few times. The V call is TRBV18, the J call TRBJ2-7; 13 nucleotides align to TRBD2. The length of the CDR3 is 15 residues. Looked up from germline, CDR1 is KGHSH and CDR2 is LQKENI. V lost 6 bases, J lost 2 bases, and 4 bases stayed unmatched. The CDR3 DNA reads as TGTGCCAGCTCTCGCACTAGCGGGAGGGCCTACGAGCAGTACTTC. It encodes CASSRTSGRAYEQYF.

Concerning this clone itself: Other DNA variants within this sample encode the same CDR3. This chain links TRBV28 with TRBJ2-3; unclear D gene. CDR1 and CDR2 from the germline V gene are MDHEN and SYDVKM. V was pared by 7 bases and J by 2 bases, with 7 bases between. This CDR3 has 12 residues. CDR3 nucleotide sequence: TGTGCCAGCACTACCTCCACAGATACGCAGTATTTT. Amino acids: CASTTSTDTQYF.

This clone was picked up a small number of times. The chain links TRBV5-1 to TRBJ2-2, with 10 bases that match TRBD1. Losses at the gene ends were 4 bases for V and 6 bases for J; bases not matched to a gene: 3. Germline-derived CDR1 and CDR2 are SGHRS and YFSETQ. This CDR3 spans 14 amino acids. In DNA, the CDR3 is TGCGCCAGCAGCCCCGGGACAGGGGCCGGGGAGCTGTTTTTT. Translation: CASSPGTGAGELFF.

The CDR3 protein is CASSQGRTGYGYTF. The CDR3 DNA sequence: TGCGCCAGCAGCCAAGGAAGGACAGGGTATGGCTACACCTTC. The chain couples TRBV4-3 to TRBJ1-2; TRBD1 matches 8 bases. V was clipped by 1 base and J by 5 bases; unmatched bases: 3. CDR1 is LGHNA, CDR2 YSLEER, per germline. CDR3 length: 14 residues.

This clone showed up just a few times. The chain links TRBV4-1 to TRBJ2-1; 12 positions agree with TRBD2. V lost 0 bases and J lost 2; bases outside the gene matches: 2. CDR3 length equals 17 residues. Per germline, CDR1 MGHRA and CDR2 YSYEKL. CDR3 nucleotides: TGCGCCAGCAGCCAAGACCCTAGCGGGAGGGCCTACAATGAGCAGTTCTTC. This encodes CASSQDPSGRAYNEQFF.

The chain carries TRBV4-1 and TRBJ1-5, with TRBD1 identical over 7 bases. This CDR3 spans 15 amino acids. Germline trimming cut 4 bases from V and 4 bases from J; bases unmatched to any gene: 7. CDR1 MGHRA and CDR2 YSYEKL come from the germline V gene. CDR3 in amino acids: CASSLRQGVNQPQHF. As DNA, the CDR3 is TGCGCCAGCAGCCTTCGACAGGGTGTTAATCAGCCCCAGCATTTT.

The sample holds a few counts of this clone. J is TRBJ2-3 and V is TRBV7-2; 10 nucleotides align to TRBD1. This CDR3 spans 16 amino acids. V was pared by 6 bases and J by 3 bases, with 9 bases of the junction left unmatched. Germline CDR1 SGHTA, CDR2 FQGNSA. CDR3 sequence (DNA): TGTGCCAGCAGAGTAGACGGGACAGGGGCAACAGATACGCAGTATTTT. It yields the protein CASRVDGTGATDTQYF. Supplemented by reference TRBV7-2 and TRBJ2-3, the full variable domain reads GAGVSQSPSNKVTEKGKDVELRCDPISGHTALYWYRQSLGQGLEFLIYFQGNSAPDKSGLPSDRFSAERTGGSVSTLTIQRTQQEDSAVYLCASRVDGTGATDTQYFGPGTRLTVL.

This rearrangement joins TRBV30 to TRBJ1-5, with D tentatively TRBD1 (5 bases). Germline V gene lookup returns CDR1 GTSNPN and CDR2 SVGIG (reference sequence). Trimming took off 2 bases at V and 9 bases at J, with 11 bases between the two ends. The CDR3 runs 12 residues. CDR3 coding DNA: TGTGCCTGGAGTTGGCTGCAGGGGCCCCAGCATTTT. The encoded protein is CAWSWLQGPQHF. Using reference TRBV30 and TRBJ1-5 for the parts outside the CDR3, the full variable domain is SQTIHQWPATLVQPVGSPLSLECTVEGTSNPNLYWYRQAAGRGLQLLFYSVGIGQISSEVPQNLSASRPQDRQFILSSKKLLLSDSGFYLCAWSWLQGPQHFGDGTRLSIL.

Here the CDR3 DNA reads TGTGCCAGCAGCGCGGTACAGGGTATGAACACTGAAGCTTTCTTT. Amino acids: CASSAVQGMNTEAFF. This chain connects TRBV7-2 to TRBJ1-1, with TRBD1 as a possible D gene (6 bases). CDR1 and CDR2 from the germline V gene are SGHTA and FQGNSA. The CDR3 loop spans 15 amino acids. Trimming pared 5 bases from V and 0 bases from J, leaving 13 bases between.

This clone came up a few times. The chain recombines TRBV18 with TRBJ2-7; D gene ambiguous. The CDR3 consists of 13 residues. Germline V gene lookup returns CDR1 KGHSH and CDR2 LQKENI. With 3 bases removed from V and 0 bases from J, the gap between germline ends came to 6 bases. CDR3 DNA: TGTGCCAGCTCACCCTCCGTCTCCTACGAGCAGTACTTC. This gives the protein CASSPSVSYEQYF.

This clone appeared a few times. The rearrangement joins TRBV28 to TRBJ2-7, with 11 bases that match TRBD1. Germline V gives CDR1 MDHEN, CDR2 SYDVKM. The length of the CDR3 is 17 residues. Unmatched junction bases numbered 10, after V lost 6 bases and J lost 0 bases. The chain's CDR3 is CASSNRDRGKNSYEQYF. The CDR3 DNA reads as TGTGCCAGCAGCAACCGGGACAGGGGGAAGAACTCCTACGAGCAGTACTTC.

The chain joins TRBV28 to TRBJ2-1, with 12 bases identical to TRBD2. J gave up 9 bases and V 4 bases, and 1 base lay outside the gene matches. The CDR3 runs to 13 residues. Looked up from germline, CDR1 is MDHEN and CDR2 is SYDVKM. CDR3 sequence (DNA): TGTGCCAGCAGTTGGGGACTAGCGGGTGAGCAGTTCTTC. It codes for CASSWGLAGEQFF.

In this sample, this clone turned up a few times. The chain uses TRBV4-1 and TRBJ2-7; possible D gene TRBD1, 5 bases. The CDR3 is made up of 14 amino acids. Trimming took 2 bases from V and 1 from J, leaving 9 bases between them. CDR1 is MGHRA and CDR2 is YSYEKL in the germline V gene. CDR3 region: CASSQTGGSYEQYF. The CDR3 DNA follows: TGCGCCAGCAGCCAAACAGGTGGTTCCTACGAGCAGTACTTC.

This clone was detected only a few times. The CDR3 is CASSPSGSPYEQYF. CDR3 DNA: TGTGCCAGCAGCCCCAGCGGTTCTCCCTACGAGCAGTACTTC. The chain recombines TRBV7-2 with TRBJ2-7, with D possibly TRBD2 on 5 matching bases. Germline-derived CDR1 and CDR2 are SGHTA and FQGNSA. The CDR3 is 14 amino acids. Deletions cut 5 bases from V and 2 bases from J, with 13 bases between.

The chain has TRBV19 and TRBJ2-1; TRBD2 matches at 9 bases. Trimming took 3 bases from V and 5 from J; bases not matched to a gene: 5. CDR1 is LNHDA, CDR2 SQIVND, per germline (reference sequence). This CDR3 has 15 residues. CDR3 coding DNA: TGTGCCAGTAGTATTAGACTAGCGGCAAACAATGAGCAGTTCTTC. Translation: CASSIRLAANNEQFF.

There are a few counts of this clone. CDR3 in amino acids: CATSRALSSREDEQYF. CDR3 coding DNA: TGTGCCACCAGCAGAGCCCTCTCAAGCAGGGAGGACGAGCAGTACTTC. This sequence joins TRBV15 and TRBJ2-7; perhaps TRBD2 as D (6 bases). The V end lost 1 base, the J end lost 5 bases, and 18 bases lay between the germline ends. Per the germline V gene, CDR1 is LNHNV and CDR2 is YYDKDF (reference sequence). This CDR3 has 16 residues.

In this sample, this clone turned up a few times. V gene TRBV6-5 combines with J gene TRBJ2-3; D not resolved. The CDR3 runs to 12 residues. Trimming pared 5 bases from V and 4 bases from J, leaving 7 bases between. The germline gives CDR1 MNHEY, CDR2 SVGAGI. The CDR3, as DNA: TGTGCCAGCAGTGCGTCCTCAGATACGCAGTATTTT. This encodes CASSASSDTQYF.

This clone was observed a few times. The J gene is TRBJ1-3, the V gene TRBV6-5; D is unresolved. The CDR3 is made up of 13 amino acids. CDR1 and CDR2 from the germline V gene are MNHEY and SVGAGI. V lost 2 bases, J lost 4 bases, and 6 bases lay in between. The CDR3 DNA sequence: TGTGCCAGCAGTTACCGGGGAGGAAACACCATATATTTT. Its translation: CASSYRGGNTIYF.

The rearrangement joins TRBV28 to TRBJ2-7; 8 bases map to TRBD1. Trimming cost V 6 bases and J 0 bases; bases outside gene matches: 7. Germline V gene data show CDR1 as MDHEN and CDR2 as SYDVKM. This CDR3 is built from 15 residues. The DNA of the CDR3 is TGTGCCAGCAGCACTACAGGGGGTAGCTCCTACGAGCAGTACTTC. Protein product: CASSTTGGSSYEQYF.

V and J are TRBV5-1 and TRBJ2-7; TRBD2 matches 8 bases. V gave up 1 base and J gave up 6 bases; unmatched junction bases: 6. The CDR3 sequence is 14 residues long. In germline, CDR1 is SGHRS, CDR2 YFSETQ. The CDR3 is CASSLKRETSEQYF. The DNA of the CDR3 is TGCGCCAGCAGCTTGAAGCGGGAGACGAGCGAGCAGTACTTC.

This clone was detected only a few times. The sample holds other DNA sequences that translate to the same CDR3. The chain is built from TRBV5-1 and TRBJ2-5; D call uncertain. The V end lost 1 base, the J end lost 5 bases, and 6 bases lay between the germline ends. There are 12 residues in the CDR3. Germline V gives CDR1 SGHRS, CDR2 YFSETQ. The CDR3 DNA is TGCGCCAGCAGCTTGTCAGGCGAGACCCAGTACTTC. It is translated as CASSLSGETQYF.

This clone was seen a few times. J is TRBJ2-5 and V is TRBV19, with D possibly matching TRBD1 (5 bases). CDR3 length: 14 residues. The V end was cut by 4 bases, the J end by 1 base, with 10 bases between. Germline CDR1 is LNHDA and CDR2 is SQIVND (reference sequence). CDR3 in DNA: TGTGCCAGTAGTACCCAGGGCGTCCAAGAGACCCAGTACTTC. Its protein is CASSTQGVQETQYF.

The V call is TRBV4-3, the J call TRBJ1-2; D perhaps matches TRBD1 (5 bases). Germline-derived CDR1 and CDR2 are LGHNA and YSLEER. The V gene lost 2 bases and the J gene lost 12 bases, with 7 bases spanning the gap. This CDR3 region has 10 residues. This CDR3 is CASSQRGNTF. For the CDR3, the DNA is TGCGCCAGCAGCCAAAGGGGTAACACCTTC.

The chain joins TRBV1 to TRBJ1-2; TRBD1 is the table's D call and was not checked against the DNA. TRBV1 corresponds to a pseudogene. The CDR3 is 18 residues long. This CDR3 reads CTSSQDRTGPGMWYGYTF. The CDR3 coding sequence is TGCACCAGCAGCCAAGATCGAACAGGGCCTGGAATGTGGTATGGCTACACCTTC.

The sample holds a few counts of this clone. The chain recombines TRBV30 with TRBJ1-5; a weak D match, TRBD1 (5 bases). The CDR3 spans 13 residues. Per the germline V gene, CDR1 is GTSNPN and CDR2 is SVGIG (reference sequence). Trimming removed 4 bases from V and 6 bases from J, with 13 bases in between. The CDR3, as DNA: TGTGCCTGGAACAAGGACATAGGTCAGCCCCAGCATTTT. It translates to CAWNKDIGQPQHF.